The next 7 T cell receptor beta chains were all read from a single sample in a study of T cell responses to AZD1222 COVID-19 vaccine. Using immunoSEQ multiplex PCR, the repertoire was profiled, and TCRdb retains in-frame clones only, with some absent. The data contain about 99,000 clones, 75% to 95% of them singletons. This specimen was peripheral blood, taken on day 0 of AZD1222 vaccination. These receptor sequences come from an adult in good health.

The CDR3, as DNA: TGTGCCAGCTCGCCGACGGGACCCTCCTATGGCTACACCTTC. Protein sequence: CASSPTGPSYGYTF. This chain links TRBV18 with TRBJ1-2; D is possibly TRBD1 (5 bases). CDR3 size: 14 residues. CDR1 is KGHSH, CDR2 LQKENI, per germline. Trimming shortened V by 6 bases and J by 4 bases, and 15 bases separated the two germline ends.

V gene TRBV29-1 combines with J gene TRBJ1-1, with D maybe TRBD1 (5 bases). The CDR3 contains 11 residues. Germline CDR1 and CDR2: SQVTM and ANQGSEA. Between the trimmed V and J ends, which lost 5 bases and 7 bases, there was a span of 11 bases. DNA of the CDR3: TGCAGCGTTCGTCCAGGGTATGAAGCTTTCTTT. Translating it yields CSVRPGYEAFF.

This chain links TRBV30 with TRBJ2-7; D remains unclear. Trimming removed 8 bases from V and 2 bases from J, with 16 bases in between. CDR3 size: 13 residues. Germline CDR1 reads GTSNPN; CDR2 reads SVGIG (reference sequence). Here the CDR3 DNA reads TGTGCCGGAACGTTGGCCAGCCCCTACGAGCAGTACTTC. The encoded protein is CAGTLASPYEQYF.

V and J are TRBV30 and TRBJ2-5, with TRBD2 matching 11 bases. The germline CDR1 and CDR2 sequences are GTSNPN and SVGIG (reference sequence). There are 14 residues in the CDR3. The V gene end was trimmed by 1 base and the J gene end by 3 bases; junction bases not matched to a gene: 1. CDR3 in amino acids: CAWSALAGEETQYF. CDR3 bases: TGTGCCTGGAGTGCACTAGCGGGAGAAGAGACCCAGTACTTC.

The rearrangement links TRBV18 to TRBJ2-4, with TRBD1 as a possible D gene (5 bases). This CDR3 comprises 14 residues. Looked up from germline, CDR1 is KGHSH and CDR2 is LQKENI. V lost 3 bases and J 1 base, leaving 7 bases between the germline ends. CDR3 protein: CASSPSGAKNIQYF. In DNA, the CDR3 is TGTGCCAGCTCACCTTCAGGGGCCAAAAACATTCAGTACTTC.

This clone came up once. The chain carries TRBV19 and TRBJ2-5; the match to TRBD1 covers 7 bases. J gave up 2 bases and V 1 base, and 4 bases lay outside the gene matches. The CDR3 has 15 residues. Germline CDR1 and CDR2: LNHDA and SQIVND (reference sequence). The CDR3 sequence: CASSIVRQGQETQYF. The CDR3 coding sequence is TGTGCCAGTAGTATAGTGAGACAGGGACAAGAGACCCAGTACTTC. The entire variable domain, with the rest obtained from reference TRBV19 and TRBJ2-5, is as follows: DGGITQSPKYLFRKEGQNVTLSCEQNLNHDAMYWYRQDPGQGLRLIYYSQIVNDFQKGDIAEGYSVSREKKESFPLTVTSAQKNPTAFYLCASSIVRQGQETQYFGPGTRLLVL.

This clone was counted between two and nine times. This chain uses TRBV14 with TRBJ1-1; D is ambiguous. Trimming shortened V by 1 base and J by 1 base, and 13 bases separated the two germline ends. Germline V lookup: CDR1 SGHDN, CDR2 FVKESK. The CDR3 covers 16 residues. The CDR3 bases are TGTGCCAGCAGCCAAGTCTTGTACGGAAAGAACACTGAAGCTTTCTTT. It codes for CASSQVLYGKNTEAFF.